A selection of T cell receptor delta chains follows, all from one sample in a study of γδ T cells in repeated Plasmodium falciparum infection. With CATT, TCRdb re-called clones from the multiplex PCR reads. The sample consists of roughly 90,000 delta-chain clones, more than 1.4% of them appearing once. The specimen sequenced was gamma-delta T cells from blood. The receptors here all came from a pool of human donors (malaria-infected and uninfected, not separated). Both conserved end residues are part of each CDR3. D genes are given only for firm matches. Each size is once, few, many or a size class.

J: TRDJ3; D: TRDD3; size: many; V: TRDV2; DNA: TGTGCCTGTGACACCGTTCTGGGGGATATCGGGAGCTCCTGGGACACCCGACAGATGTTTTTC; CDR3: CACDTVLGDIGSSWDTRQMFF
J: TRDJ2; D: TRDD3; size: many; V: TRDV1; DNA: TGTGCTCTTGGGGGCCGCTTCCTACCGGTTGTACTGGGGGATACGCTGACAGCACAACTCTTCTTT; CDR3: CALGGRFLPVVLGDTLTAQLFF
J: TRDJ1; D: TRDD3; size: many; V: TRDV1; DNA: TGTGCTCTTGGGGGACCTCCATACTGGGGAGTTGGGGCCCGTAGCACCGATAAACTCATCTTT; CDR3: CALGGPPYWGVGARSTDKLIF
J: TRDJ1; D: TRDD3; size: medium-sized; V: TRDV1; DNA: TGTGCTCTTGGGGAACGCCTACTCCAGTACTGGGGGGGTGATAAACTCATCTTT; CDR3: CALGERLLQYWGGDKLIF
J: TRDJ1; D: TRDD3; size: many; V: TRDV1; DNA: TGTGCTCTTGGGGGCCTCATCCTCAACCGGGGGATATCTTACACCGATAAACTCATCTTT; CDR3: CALGGLILNRGISYTDKLIF
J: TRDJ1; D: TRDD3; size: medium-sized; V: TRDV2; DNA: TGTGCCTGTGCCACCGTCGCCTTACTGGGGTCCCATCCCCACACCGATAAACTCATCTTT; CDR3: CACATVALLGSHPHTDKLIF
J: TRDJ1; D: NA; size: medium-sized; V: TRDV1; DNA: TGTGCTCTTAGATTCCCATACACCGATAAACTCATCTTT; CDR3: CALRFPYTDKLIF
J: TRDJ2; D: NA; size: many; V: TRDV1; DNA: TGTGCTCTTGGGGAACTAAATAGGACCGCGCGTCGCGATGGGGGTCGAGCGGCACAACTCTTCTTT; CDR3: CALGELNRTARRDGGRAAQLFF
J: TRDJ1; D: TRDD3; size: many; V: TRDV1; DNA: TGTGCTCTTGGGTCAACGACCTGCGTCTCCTTACTGGGGGATCGATCCGACCCCACCGATAAACTCATCTTT; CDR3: CALGSTTCVSLLGDRSDPTDKLIF
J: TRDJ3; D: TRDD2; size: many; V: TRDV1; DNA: TGTGCTCTTGGGGAGCGGCCTTCCTACAACTGGGACACCCGACAGATGTTTTTC; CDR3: CALGERPSYNWDTRQMFF
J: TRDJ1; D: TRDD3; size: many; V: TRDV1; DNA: TGTGCTCTTGGGGAACCCCCCTTCCTACTGGGGGATATCGCGGGGAGGAAGGATAAACTCATCTTT; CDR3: CALGEPPFLLGDIAGRKDKLIF